A single sample is the source of the 16 T cell receptor beta chains below, sequenced in a study of cytotoxic CD8 clonotypes in ibrutinib-treated CLL. Data came from immunoSEQ multiplex PCR; TCRdb stores just in-frame clones and leaves some out. The data hold just over 65,000 clones, with around 65% observed a single time. Sequenced material: PBMCs, taken after 12 months of ibrutinib treatment. These receptors were taken from a human donor with chronic lymphocytic leukemia.

This chain connects TRBV5-4 to TRBJ2-3; 9 positions match TRBD2. After removal of 4 bases from V and 1 base from J, the junction contained 4 bases not matched to a gene. Germline values: CDR1 SGHNT, CDR2 YYREEE (reference sequence). The CDR3 runs to 15 residues. The CDR3 DNA reads as TGTGCCAGCAGCCCGAAGCGGGGGGGCACAGATACGCAGTATTTT. Its protein is CASSPKRGGTDTQYF.

The chain uses TRBV19 and TRBJ1-5; D not resolved. V was trimmed by 1 base and J by 2 bases, leaving 9 bases between them. Germline CDR1 LNHDA, CDR2 SQIVND (reference sequence). The CDR3 has 15 residues. In DNA, the CDR3 is TGTGCCAGTAGTATAGGTTTGGCACGCAATCAGCCCCAGCATTTT. Encoded protein: CASSIGLARNQPQHF.

This rearrangement joins TRBV9 to TRBJ2-3, with 9 bases aligning to TRBD2. V gave up 3 bases and J gave up 2 bases; unmatched junction bases: 7. Germline CDR1 reads SGDLS; CDR2 reads YYNGEE. The CDR3 covers 16 residues. The CDR3 coding sequence is TGTGCCAGCAGCGCCCTGACTAGCGGATACACAGATACGCAGTATTTT. This sequence encodes CASSALTSGYTDTQYF.

This clone was counted a few times. CDR3 in DNA: TGTGCCAGCAGCTTAGGGGTTTTTTGGACAGATGGAGGTGAAAAACTGTTTTTT. The encoded protein is CASSLGVFWTDGGEKLFF. The rearrangement uses TRBV7-9 and TRBJ1-4, with D possibly matching TRBD1 (6 bases). In germline, CDR1 is SEHNR, CDR2 FQNEAQ (reference sequence). V lost 1 base, J lost 7 bases, and 22 bases lay in between. This CDR3 comprises 18 residues.

In this sample, this clone turned up a few times. The rearrangement uses TRBV19 and TRBJ2-2; no definite D call. V lost 8 bases and J 3 bases, leaving 7 bases between the germline ends. This CDR3 region has 12 residues. Germline V CDR1 and CDR2: LNHDA, SQIVND (reference sequence). The CDR3 here is CASGRYTGELFF. CDR3 coding DNA: TGTGCCAGTGGACGGTACACCGGGGAGCTGTTTTTT.

This chain links TRBV2 with TRBJ1-2; 7 nucleotides line up with TRBD1. Trimming at V came to 9 bases and at J to 7 bases, leaving 14 bases not matched to a gene. Germline V CDR1 and CDR2: SNHLY, FYNNEI. The CDR3 is 14 amino acids. CDR3 DNA sequence: TGTGCCAGTTCGACAGGGCCCGTCAGCAGTGGCTACACCTTC. Its protein product is CASSTGPVSSGYTF.

The rearrangement joins TRBV27 to TRBJ2-2; TRBD2 agrees at 7 bases. Germline lookup yields CDR1 MNHEY and CDR2 SMNVEV (reference sequence). This CDR3 contains 15 residues. The ends lost 5 bases at V and 6 bases at J; junction bases unmatched: 9. CDR3 sequence (DNA): TGTGCCAGCAGTCCCACGGGGAGGGCGGCCGGGGAGCTGTTTTTT. This codes for CASSPTGRAAGELFF.

The genes are TRBV7-9 and TRBJ1-1, with 9 positions matching TRBD1. J gave up 4 bases and V 5 bases, and 5 bases lay outside the gene matches. This CDR3 is built from 14 residues. Germline CDR1 reads SEHNR; CDR2 reads FQNEAQ (reference sequence). This CDR3 is CASSPTGGSTEAFF. The CDR3 region has the DNA TGTGCCAGCAGCCCGACAGGGGGGAGCACTGAAGCTTTCTTT.

The chain combines TRBV5-4 with TRBJ2-6; TRBD1 might be the D (6 bases). This CDR3 has 17 residues. Deletions cut 4 bases from V and 2 bases from J, with 16 bases between. CDR1 and CDR2 (germline): SGHNT, YYREEE (reference sequence). DNA of the CDR3: TGTGCCAGCAGCCCGTTGACAGGACTTCCTGGGGCCAACGTCCTGACTTTC. Protein product: CASSPLTGLPGANVLTF.

The CDR3 nucleotides read TGCGCCAGCCGCGCGGACGGGATGAACACTGAAGCTTTCTTT. Encoded protein: CASRADGMNTEAFF. The gene calls are TRBV5-1 and TRBJ1-1; D remains ambiguous. This CDR3 has 14 amino acids. Germline lookup yields CDR1 SGHRS and CDR2 YFSETQ. Trimming removed 7 bases at V and 0 bases at J, with 13 bases between.

The chain couples TRBV23-1 to TRBJ1-3; tentative D call: TRBD1 (6 bases). TRBV23-1 qualifies as an ORF whose function is uncertain. The CDR3 spans 20 residues. The V gene lost 6 bases and the J gene lost 4 bases, with 31 bases spanning the gap. Written as DNA, the CDR3 is TGCGCCAGCAGCCTCGCCTCTCCGCGGCGGGGGGCCTGGGACGGAAACACCATATATTTT. This sequence encodes CASSLASPRRGAWDGNTIYF.

V usage is TRBV10-3 and J usage is TRBJ2-7; perhaps TRBD2 as D (5 bases). The V and J ends lost 3 bases and 4 bases respectively, with 7 bases between them. Germline V gene sequence: CDR1 ENHRY, CDR2 SYGVKD. This CDR3 has 12 residues. CDR3 coding DNA: TGTGCCATCAGTGAAACGGGGTACGAGCAGTACTTC. It specifies CAISETGYEQYF.

The gene calls are TRBV14 and TRBJ2-5; perhaps TRBD1 as D (6 bases). The length of the CDR3 is 17 residues. V was cut by 3 bases and J by 2 bases, with 19 bases left in between. Germline V CDR1 and CDR2: SGHDN, FVKESK. The CDR3 DNA reads as TGTGCCAGCAGCCACCTAACAGGGACCGAGAGACAAGAGACCCAGTACTTC. This sequence encodes CASSHLTGTERQETQYF.

Concerning this clone itself: Additional DNA sequences in this sample encode the identical CDR3. This rearrangement joins TRBV5-1 to TRBJ2-7; maybe TRBD1 (6 bases). Looked up from germline, CDR1 is SGHRS and CDR2 is YFSETQ. This CDR3 has 14 residues. V lost 0 bases to trimming and J lost 1 base, with 8 bases between them. The CDR3 DNA is TGCGCCAGCAGCTTGGGGACAGTTTCCTACGAGCAGTACTTC. This encodes CASSLGTVSYEQYF. Variable domain in full (rest from reference TRBV5-1 and TRBJ2-7): KAGVTQTPRYLIKTRGQQVTLSCSPISGHRSVSWYQQTPGQGLQFLFEYFSETQRNKGNFPGRFSGRQFSNSRSEMNVSTLELGDSALYLCASSLGTVSYEQYFGPGTRLTVT.

This clone came up once. The chain couples TRBV7-7 to TRBJ2-1, with D perhaps TRBD2 (6 bases). V lost 0 bases and J lost 8, with 14 bases in between. Germline-derived CDR1 and CDR2 are SSHAT and FNYEAQ (reference sequence). This CDR3 spans 15 amino acids. CDR3 sequence reads: CASSLALGGTDEQFF. Written as DNA, the CDR3 is TGTGCCAGCAGCTTAGCACTTGGGGGGACCGATGAGCAGTTCTTC.

This chain links TRBV5-1 with TRBJ2-5; D remains unclear. V lost 4 bases and J 0 bases, leaving 4 bases between the germline ends. Germline V gene sequence: CDR1 SGHRS, CDR2 YFSETQ. The CDR3 is 12 amino acids. The CDR3 here is CASSQYQETQYF. In DNA form, the CDR3 reads TGCGCCAGCAGCCAATACCAAGAGACCCAGTACTTC.